This entry lists 4 T cell receptor beta chains sequenced from one sample in a study of cytomegalovirus exposure and HLA in healthy donors. 60 Vbeta and 13 Jbeta primers were used in PCR. Measured with immunoSEQ multiplex PCR; TCRdb has only the in-frame clones, and not every one. This repertoire shows 150,000 to 200,000 clones, 73% found once; its top ten account for 1.5% to 2%. Sequenced input: PBMCs. These receptors came from a woman under 40 in good health and CMV-seronegative.

This rearrangement joins TRBV7-9 to TRBJ1-2; D is possibly TRBD1 (6 bases). Looked up from germline, CDR1 is SEHNR and CDR2 is FQNEAQ (reference sequence). Trimming removed 5 bases from V and 2 bases from J, with 12 bases in between. The CDR3 has 14 residues. CDR3 sequence: CASSLGHLNYGYTF. The CDR3 DNA sequence: TGTGCCAGCAGCCTGGGACACCTAAACTATGGCTACACCTTC.

This chain links TRBV5-1 with TRBJ1-5; 9 bases are a match to TRBD1. V was clipped by 1 base and J by 6 bases; unmatched bases: 2. This CDR3 region has 14 residues. Germline CDR1 SGHRS, CDR2 YFSETQ. Here the CDR3 DNA reads TGCGCCAGCAGCTTGACAGGGGGCAGTCAGCCCCAGCATTTT. Its translation: CASSLTGGSQPQHF.

The rearrangement links TRBV9 to TRBJ2-7; a weak D match, TRBD1 (5 bases). Germline V CDR1 and CDR2: SGDLS, YYNGEE. CDR3 length: 14 amino acids. Trimming took off 0 bases at V and 5 bases at J, with 12 bases between the two ends. The CDR3 region is CASSVEARVDEQYF. The CDR3 DNA reads as TGTGCCAGCAGCGTAGAGGCCAGGGTTGACGAGCAGTACTTC.

This clone was recorded once. The rearrangement uses TRBV6-6 and TRBJ2-1, with 10 positions matching TRBD2. V lost 8 bases, J lost 1 base, and 2 bases stayed unmatched. From germline, CDR1 is MNHNY and CDR2 SVGAGI (reference sequence). The CDR3 sequence is 14 residues long. The CDR3 nucleotides read TGTGCCAGCGTTAGCGGGGGGTCCTACAATGAGCAGTTCTTC. This sequence encodes CASVSGGSYNEQFF.